This T cell receptor beta chain was documented in a study of control samples from healthy donors and cancer patients. Sequenced by immunoSEQ multiplex PCR; TCRdb stores in-frame clones only, minus some. The sample shows about 130,000 clones, 85% to 95% of them seen only once. Trimming took 3 bases from V and 3 from J, leaving 30 bases between them. The CDR3 is 21 residues long. CDR1 is LNHDA, CDR2 SQIVND, per germline (reference sequence). The sequencing sample was made of PBMCs. V gene TRBV19 combines with J gene TRBJ2-1, with D perhaps matching TRBD1 (7 bases). This receptor was taken from a man aged 55 to 70 with colorectal cancer. CDR3 residues: CASSIRARGARLSPRYNEQFF. The CDR3 coding sequence is TGTGCCAGTAGTATCCGGGCCAGGGGGGCGCGCCTCTCTCCCCGCTACAATGAGCAGTTCTTC.